Each of the 18 T cell receptor beta chains below was sequenced from the same sample in a study of T cell responses to AZD1222 COVID-19 vaccine. Libraries were prepared by immunoSEQ multiplex PCR; TCRdb keeps only in-frame clonotypes and omits some of them. Among 29,000 or so clones listed, nearly 95% were seen once. The specimen comprised peripheral blood, sampled on day 0 of AZD1222 vaccination. These receptors were taken from an adult in good health.

V usage is TRBV9 and J usage is TRBJ2-2; D is unresolved. Trimming cost V 3 bases and J 5 bases, with 5 bases left between them. The CDR3 contains 12 residues. CDR1 is SGDLS, CDR2 YYNGEE, per germline. CDR3 sequence: CASSGETGELFF. CDR3 coding DNA: TGTGCCAGCAGCGGCGAGACCGGGGAGCTGTTTTTT.

This chain links TRBV9 with TRBJ1-3; D possibly corresponds to TRBD1 (6 bases). V was pared by 5 bases and J by 3 bases, with 12 bases between. This CDR3 contains 14 residues. Germline V gene lookup returns CDR1 SGDLS and CDR2 YYNGEE. The CDR3 DNA reads TGTGCCAGCAGTCGCCGGGACATTGGAAACACCATATATTTT. Amino acids: CASSRRDIGNTIYF.

The chain joins TRBV28 to TRBJ1-4; TRBD1 matches at 8 bases. V lost 5 bases to trimming and J lost 4 bases; unmatched junction nucleotides: 6. Per germline, CDR1 MDHEN and CDR2 SYDVKM. The CDR3 sequence is 15 residues long. In nucleotides, the CDR3 is TGTGCCAGCAGTCCGCATACAGGGGGTAATGAAAAACTGTTTTTT. Translated: CASSPHTGGNEKLFF.

The chain couples TRBV11-2 to TRBJ2-1; weak D call: TRBD2 (6 bases). Germline V gives CDR1 SGHAT, CDR2 FQNNGV. V gave up 1 base and J gave up 0 bases, with 10 bases separating them. The CDR3 extends over 16 amino acids. The CDR3 DNA follows: TGTGCCAGCAGCTTAGTTAGGACTACCTCCTACAATGAGCAGTTCTTC. Translated: CASSLVRTTSYNEQFF.

The V and J genes are TRBV7-9 and TRBJ2-7, with a possible D match to TRBD1 (5 bases). Germline loops: CDR1 SEHNR, CDR2 FQNEAQ (reference sequence). The CDR3 is made up of 14 amino acids. The ends were cut back, 4 bases at V and 0 bases at J, with 10 bases in the middle. For the CDR3, the DNA is TGTGCCAGCAGCTCCACAAGGGGCTCCTACGAGCAGTACTTC. Its translation: CASSSTRGSYEQYF.

The rearrangement links TRBV6-5 to TRBJ1-2; the D gene is possibly TRBD1 (5 bases). Germline V gives CDR1 MNHEY, CDR2 SVGAGI. The CDR3 runs to 12 residues. Deletions cut 0 bases from V and 13 bases from J, with 12 bases between. CDR3 in DNA: TGTGCCAGCAGTTACTCGTCCGGGACGCCCACCTTC. Protein product: CASSYSSGTPTF.

The chain joins TRBV6-5 to TRBJ2-7; tentative D call: TRBD1 (6 bases). The CDR3 contains 13 residues. V was shortened by 6 bases and J by 4 bases, with 13 bases between the two germline ends. CDR1 is MNHEY and CDR2 is SVGAGI in the germline V gene. The CDR3 nucleotides are TGTGCCAGCAGGCCGGGACATTTATACGAGCAGTACTTC. This gives the protein CASRPGHLYEQYF.

The rearrangement joins TRBV4-1 to TRBJ1-6; a possible D gene is TRBD1 (6 bases). The germline gives CDR1 MGHRA, CDR2 YSYEKL. V lost 3 bases, J lost 9 bases, and 9 bases lay in between. The CDR3 is made up of 13 amino acids. DNA of the CDR3: TGCGCCAGCAGCCAGCTAGGGGGTTCACCCCTCCACTTT. It translates to CASSQLGGSPLHF.

The chain links TRBV6-6 to TRBJ1-2, with D perhaps matching TRBD1 (6 bases). The germline V gene has CDR1 MNHNY and CDR2 SVGAGI (reference sequence). This CDR3 is built from 12 residues. The V end lost 10 bases, the J end lost 8 bases, and 17 bases lay between the germline ends. The CDR3 loop reads CAIFGGAVGYTF. The CDR3 nucleotides read TGTGCCATCTTCGGGGGGGCTGTGGGCTACACCTTC.

J is TRBJ1-5 and V is TRBV7-2; D not certain. The CDR3 runs 15 residues. Germline loops: CDR1 SGHTA, CDR2 FQGNSA. V shed 2 bases and J shed 5 bases, with 13 bases lying between them. The CDR3 protein is CASSLNGQRYQPQHF. The CDR3 region has the DNA TGTGCCAGCAGCTTAAATGGCCAGCGTTATCAGCCCCAGCATTTT.

The rearrangement joins TRBV11-3 to TRBJ1-1; D is unclear. Trimming stripped 1 base from V and 5 bases from J, with 8 bases between. The CDR3 length is 13 residues. From germline, CDR1 is SGHNT and CDR2 YENEEA. CDR3 nucleotide sequence: TGTGCCAGCAGCTTAGGGATGCGGACTGAAGCTTTCTTT. Residues: CASSLGMRTEAFF.

V usage is TRBV9 and J usage is TRBJ1-3; D possibly corresponds to TRBD1 (5 bases). Germline assignment: CDR1 SGDLS and CDR2 YYNGEE. The CDR3 runs 15 residues. Trimming pared 0 bases from V and 2 bases from J, leaving 9 bases between. CDR3 DNA sequence: TGTGCCAGCAGCGTAGAGGGGAATCCTGGAAACACCATATATTTT. This gives the protein CASSVEGNPGNTIYF.

This clone was detected only a few times. This chain connects TRBV4-1 to TRBJ2-7, with D hard to call. The germline CDR1 and CDR2 sequences are MGHRA and YSYEKL. CDR3 length: 14 residues. Trimming stripped 2 bases from V and 2 bases from J, with 10 bases between. CDR3 bases: TGCGCCAGCAGCCAATGGCTCAGCGCCTACGAGCAGTACTTC. It encodes CASSQWLSAYEQYF.

This clone was seen only once. This rearrangement joins TRBV11-3 to TRBJ1-1; D is uncertain. Germline values: CDR1 SGHNT, CDR2 YENEEA. This CDR3 has 14 residues. The V end was cut by 5 bases, the J end by 3 bases, with 13 bases between. The CDR3 loop is CASSAPREHTEAFF. CDR3 coding DNA: TGTGCCAGCAGCGCCCCACGTGAGCACACTGAAGCTTTCTTT.

In the case of this clone: At the DNA level, this CDR3 is encoded by other sequences in the same sample as well. The chain is built from TRBV30 and TRBJ1-5; a weak D match, TRBD1 (6 bases). V lost 0 bases and J lost 3, with 9 bases in between. The CDR3 contains 14 residues. Germline lookup yields CDR1 GTSNPN and CDR2 SVGIG (reference sequence). The CDR3 bases are TGTGCCTGGAGTGTAACAGGGAACAATCAGCCCCAGCATTTT. It is translated as CAWSVTGNNQPQHF.

The chain links TRBV2 to TRBJ1-2; 11 positions match TRBD1. The V gene's germline CDR1 is SNHLY and CDR2 FYNNEI. V was pared by 7 bases and J by 7 bases, with 14 bases of the junction left unmatched. The CDR3 spans 16 residues. The CDR3 loop is CASKGTGGNPIRGYTF. The CDR3, as DNA: TGTGCCAGCAAGGGGACAGGGGGGAATCCAATACGTGGCTACACCTTC. The entire variable domain, with the rest obtained from reference TRBV2 and TRBJ1-2, is as follows: EPEVTQTPSHQVTQMGQEVILRCVPISNHLYFYWYRQILGQKVEFLVSFYNNEISEKSEIFDDQFSVERPDGSNFTLKIRSTKLEDSAMYFCASKGTGGNPIRGYTFGSGTRLTVV.

The rearrangement uses TRBV12-3 or TRBV12-4 and TRBJ1-6; D gene uncertain. Trimming took off 1 base at V and 12 bases at J, with 7 bases between the two ends. The CDR3 has 12 amino acids. CDR3 amino acids: CASSLDGLPLHF. Written as DNA, the CDR3 is TGTGCCAGCAGTTTAGATGGGCTACCCCTCCACTTT.

The chain joins TRBV14 to TRBJ1-5, with TRBD1 matching over 7 bases. V gave up 4 bases and J gave up 4 bases; unmatched junction bases: 1. The V gene's germline CDR1 is SGHDN and CDR2 FVKESK. The CDR3 covers 13 residues. In DNA, the CDR3 is TGTGCCAGCAGCCGACAGGGAAATCAGCCCCAGCATTTT. This translates into CASSRQGNQPQHF.